These 6 T cell receptor beta chains originate from one sample sequenced in a study of blood T cell repertoires in COVID-19. Using immunoSEQ multiplex PCR, the repertoire was profiled, and TCRdb retains in-frame clones only, with some absent. Seen here are tens of thousands of clones, 70% to 80% observed once, and the top ten hold roughly 2.4%. The sample consisted of peripheral blood. These receptors were collected from a man in his 70s with COVID-19, enrolled during active disease.

Here the CDR3 reads CASSATSGRASYNEQFF. For the CDR3, the DNA is TGTGCCAGCAGTGCGACTAGCGGGAGGGCCTCCTACAATGAGCAGTTCTTC. The chain joins TRBV6-4 to TRBJ2-1, with 14 nucleotides matching TRBD2. J was trimmed by 0 bases and V by 4 bases; bases with no gene match: 2. Germline values: CDR1 MRHNA, CDR2 SNTAGT. The CDR3 is 17 amino acids.

Comments on this clone: Because the CDR3's place on the DNA is in doubt, the DNA is left out and the CDR3 is given as listed by TCRdb. This chain joins TRBV7-2 and TRBJ1-1; the table assigns TRBD1, which was not confirmed against the DNA. The V gene's germline CDR1 is SGHTA and CDR2 FQGNSA. The CDR3 has 12 amino acids, counting both end residues. The CDR3 here is CASSWGQGASFF.

V usage is TRBV10-3 and J usage is TRBJ2-1; 9 bases agree with TRBD2. Trimming took 6 bases from V and 2 from J; bases not matched to a gene: 5. Per the germline V gene, CDR1 is ENHRY and CDR2 is SYGVKD. The CDR3 covers 15 residues. CDR3 sequence (DNA): TGTGCCATCAGATCGACTAGCGGTCCCTACAATGAGCAGTTCTTC. It encodes CAIRSTSGPYNEQFF.

In this sample, this clone turned up a few times. This chain uses TRBV11-3 with TRBJ2-2; a possible D gene is TRBD2 (6 bases). V gave up 5 bases and J gave up 4 bases, with 11 bases separating them. This CDR3 contains 14 residues. Germline V gene sequence: CDR1 SGHNT, CDR2 YENEEA. The CDR3 bases are TGTGCCAGCAGCCGGGACTCTAGCACCGGGGAGCTGTTTTTT. Translating gives CASSRDSSTGELFF. The variable domain in full, with the rest retrieved from reference TRBV11-3 and TRBJ2-2, is EAGVVQSPRYKIIEKKQPVAFWCNPISGHNTLYWYLQNLGQGPELLIRYENEEAVDDSQLPKDRFSAERLKGVDSTLKIQPAELGDSAVYLCASSRDSSTGELFFGEGSRLTVL.

V gene TRBV1 combines with J gene TRBJ1-2; the table's D call of TRBD1 was not tested on the DNA. TRBV1 is tagged as a pseudogene. CDR3 length equals 13 residues. CDR3 amino acids: CTSSGRQGGGYTF. The CDR3 DNA is TGCACCAGCAGCGGTCGACAGGGCGGCGGCTACACCTTC.

This chain uses TRBV7-2 with TRBJ1-4, with 7 nucleotides matching TRBD1. CDR1 is SGHTA and CDR2 is FQGNSA in the germline V gene. The V and J ends lost 5 bases and 8 bases, in that order; junction bases with no gene match: 14. CDR3 size: 16 residues. The CDR3 spells CASSTGRGGIAEKLFF. CDR3 DNA: TGTGCCAGCAGCACCGGCCGAGGGGGCATCGCCGAAAAACTGTTTTTT.